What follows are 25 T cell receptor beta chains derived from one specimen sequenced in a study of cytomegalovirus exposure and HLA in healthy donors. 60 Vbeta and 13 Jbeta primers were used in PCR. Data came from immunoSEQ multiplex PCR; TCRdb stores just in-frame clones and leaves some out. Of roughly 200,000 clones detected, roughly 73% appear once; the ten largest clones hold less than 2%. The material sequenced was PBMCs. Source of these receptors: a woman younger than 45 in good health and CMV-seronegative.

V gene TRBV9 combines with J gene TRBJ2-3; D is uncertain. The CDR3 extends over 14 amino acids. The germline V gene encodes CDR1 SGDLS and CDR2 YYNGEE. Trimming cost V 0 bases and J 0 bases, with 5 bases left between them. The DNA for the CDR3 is TGTGCCAGCAGCGTAGGAACTAGCACAGATACGCAGTATTTT. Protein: CASSVGTSTDTQYF. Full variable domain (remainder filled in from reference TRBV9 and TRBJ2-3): DSGVTQTPKHLITATGQRVTLRCSPRSGDLSVYWYQQSLDQGLQFLIQYYNGEERAKGNILERFSAQQFPDLHSELNLSSLELGDSALYFCASSVGTSTDTQYFGPGTRLTVL.

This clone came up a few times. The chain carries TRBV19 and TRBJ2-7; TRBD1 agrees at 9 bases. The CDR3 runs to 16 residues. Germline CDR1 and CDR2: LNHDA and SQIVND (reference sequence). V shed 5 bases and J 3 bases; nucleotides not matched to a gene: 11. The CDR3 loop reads CASSRTGGDFIYEQYF. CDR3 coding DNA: TGTGCCAGTAGTCGTACAGGGGGCGATTTCATCTACGAGCAGTACTTC.

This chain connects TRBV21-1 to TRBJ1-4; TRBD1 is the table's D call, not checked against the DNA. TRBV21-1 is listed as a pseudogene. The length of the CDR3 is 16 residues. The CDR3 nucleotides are TGTGCCAGCAGCAGCCTACACAGTGGAACTAATGAAAAACTGTTTTTT. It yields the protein CASSSLHSGTNEKLFF.

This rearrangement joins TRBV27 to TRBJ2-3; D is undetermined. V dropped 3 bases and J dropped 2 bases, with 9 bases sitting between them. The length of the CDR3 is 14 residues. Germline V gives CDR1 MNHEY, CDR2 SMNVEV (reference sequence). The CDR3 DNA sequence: TGTGCCAGCAGTTTCATCCGAGACACAGATACGCAGTATTTT. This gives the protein CASSFIRDTDTQYF.

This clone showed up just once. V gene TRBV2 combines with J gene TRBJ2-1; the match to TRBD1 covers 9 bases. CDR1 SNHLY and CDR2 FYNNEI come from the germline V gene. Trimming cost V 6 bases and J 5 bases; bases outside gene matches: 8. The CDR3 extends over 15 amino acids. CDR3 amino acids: CASREDRGSHNEQFF. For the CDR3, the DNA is TGTGCCAGCAGGGAGGACAGGGGTTCCCACAATGAGCAGTTCTTC. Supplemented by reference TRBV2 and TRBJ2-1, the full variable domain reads EPEVTQTPSHQVTQMGQEVILRCVPISNHLYFYWYRQILGQKVEFLVSFYNNEISEKSEIFDDQFSVERPDGSNFTLKIRSTKLEDSAMYFCASREDRGSHNEQFFGPGTRLTVL.

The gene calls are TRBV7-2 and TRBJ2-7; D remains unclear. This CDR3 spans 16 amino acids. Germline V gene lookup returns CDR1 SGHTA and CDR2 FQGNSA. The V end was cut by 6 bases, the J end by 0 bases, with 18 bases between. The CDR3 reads CASRYLSTAFSYEQYF. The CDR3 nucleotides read TGTGCCAGCAGATATCTGAGTACAGCCTTCTCCTACGAGCAGTACTTC.

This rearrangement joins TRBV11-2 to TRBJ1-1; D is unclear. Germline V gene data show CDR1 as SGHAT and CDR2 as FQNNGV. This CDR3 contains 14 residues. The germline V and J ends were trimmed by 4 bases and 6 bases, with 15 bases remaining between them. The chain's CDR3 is CASSSLGGLPEAFF. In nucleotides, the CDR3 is TGTGCCAGCAGCTCCTTGGGCGGGCTGCCTGAAGCTTTCTTT.

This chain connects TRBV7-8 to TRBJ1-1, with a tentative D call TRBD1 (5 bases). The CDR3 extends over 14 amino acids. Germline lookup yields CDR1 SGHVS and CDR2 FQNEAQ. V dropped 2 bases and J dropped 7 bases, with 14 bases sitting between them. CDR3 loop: CASSLRHPGGEAFF. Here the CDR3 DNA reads TGTGCCAGCAGCTTAAGGCACCCCGGGGGTGAAGCTTTCTTT.

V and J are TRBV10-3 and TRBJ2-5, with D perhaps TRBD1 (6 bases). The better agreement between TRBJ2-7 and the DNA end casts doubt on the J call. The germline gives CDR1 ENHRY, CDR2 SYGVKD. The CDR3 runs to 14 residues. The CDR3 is CAISKTGGGSEQYF. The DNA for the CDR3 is TGTGCCATCAGTAAGACAGGCGGAGGAAGCGAGCAGTACTTC.

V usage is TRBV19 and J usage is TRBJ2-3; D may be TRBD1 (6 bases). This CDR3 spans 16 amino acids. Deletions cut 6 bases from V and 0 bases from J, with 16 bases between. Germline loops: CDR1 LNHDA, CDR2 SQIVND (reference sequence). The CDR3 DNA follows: TGTGCCAGTAGGGCGGACAGATACTCTAGCACAGATACGCAGTATTTT. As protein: CASRADRYSSTDTQYF.

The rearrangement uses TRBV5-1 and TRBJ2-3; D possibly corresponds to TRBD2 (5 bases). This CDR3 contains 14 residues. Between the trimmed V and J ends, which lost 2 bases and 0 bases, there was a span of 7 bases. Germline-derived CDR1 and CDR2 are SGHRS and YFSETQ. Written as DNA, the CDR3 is TGCGCCAGCAGCTTCGGCGGGAGCACAGATACGCAGTATTTT. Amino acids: CASSFGGSTDTQYF.

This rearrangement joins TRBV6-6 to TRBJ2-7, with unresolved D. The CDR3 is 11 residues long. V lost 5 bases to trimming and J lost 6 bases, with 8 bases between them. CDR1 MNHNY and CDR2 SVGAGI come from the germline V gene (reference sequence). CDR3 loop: CASSHSSEQYF. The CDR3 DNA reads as TGTGCCAGCAGTCACAGTTCCGAGCAGTACTTC.

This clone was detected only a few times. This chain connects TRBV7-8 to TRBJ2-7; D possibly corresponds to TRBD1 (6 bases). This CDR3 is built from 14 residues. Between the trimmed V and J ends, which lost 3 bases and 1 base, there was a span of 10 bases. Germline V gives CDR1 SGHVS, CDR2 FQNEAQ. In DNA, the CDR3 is TGTGCCAGCAGCTTTATCGGACAGTCCTACGAGCAGTACTTC. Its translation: CASSFIGQSYEQYF.

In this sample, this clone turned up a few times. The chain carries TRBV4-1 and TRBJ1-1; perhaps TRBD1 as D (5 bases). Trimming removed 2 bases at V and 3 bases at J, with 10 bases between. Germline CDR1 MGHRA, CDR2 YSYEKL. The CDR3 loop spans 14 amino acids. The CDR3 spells CASSQYGGDTEAFF. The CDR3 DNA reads TGCGCCAGCAGCCAATACGGAGGGGACACTGAAGCTTTCTTT.

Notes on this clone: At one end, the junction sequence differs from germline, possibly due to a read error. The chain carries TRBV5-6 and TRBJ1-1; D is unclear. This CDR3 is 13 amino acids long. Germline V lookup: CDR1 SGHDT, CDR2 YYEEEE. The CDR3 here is CASRLSRGQEAFF. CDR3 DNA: TGTGCCAGCCGCTTAAGCCGGGGTCAAGAAGCTTTCTTT.

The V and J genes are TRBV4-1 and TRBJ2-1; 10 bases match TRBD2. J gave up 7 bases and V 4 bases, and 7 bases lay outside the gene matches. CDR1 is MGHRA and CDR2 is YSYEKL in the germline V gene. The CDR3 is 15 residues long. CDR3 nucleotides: TGCGCCAGCAGCCCAGCTAGCGGGGGAGAGAATGAGCAGTTCTTC. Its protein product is CASSPASGGENEQFF.

The CDR3 DNA follows: TGTGCCAGCAGCCGACGACTAGCGGGAGGGTCAGATACGCAGTATTTT. It codes for CASSRRLAGGSDTQYF. V usage is TRBV9 and J usage is TRBJ2-3; 14 nucleotides align to TRBD2. The CDR3 consists of 16 residues. The J segment lost 4 bases and the V segment lost 4 bases, leaving 5 bases of the junction unmatched. Per the germline V gene, CDR1 is SGDLS and CDR2 is YYNGEE. Full variable domain (rest looked up from reference TRBV9 and TRBJ2-3): DSGVTQTPKHLITATGQRVTLRCSPRSGDLSVYWYQQSLDQGLQFLIQYYNGEERAKGNILERFSAQQFPDLHSELNLSSLELGDSALYFCASSRRLAGGSDTQYFGPGTRLTVL.

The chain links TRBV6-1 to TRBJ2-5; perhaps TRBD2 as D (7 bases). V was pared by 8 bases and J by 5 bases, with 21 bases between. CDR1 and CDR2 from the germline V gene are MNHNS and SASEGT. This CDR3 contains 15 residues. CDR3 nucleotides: TGTGCCAGCGGGAGGGTCAGGGGCCTGAGGGAGACCCAGTACTTC. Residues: CASGRVRGLRETQYF.

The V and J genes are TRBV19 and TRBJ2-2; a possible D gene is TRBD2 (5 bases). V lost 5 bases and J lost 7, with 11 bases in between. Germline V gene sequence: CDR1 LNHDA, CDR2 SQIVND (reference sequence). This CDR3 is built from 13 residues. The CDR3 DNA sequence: TGTGCCAGTAGTCCAATGAGCGGCGGGGAGCTGTTTTTT. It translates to CASSPMSGGELFF. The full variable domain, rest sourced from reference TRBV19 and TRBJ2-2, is DGGITQSPKYLFRKEGQNVTLSCEQNLNHDAMYWYRQDPGQGLRLIYYSQIVNDFQKGDIAEGYSVSREKKESFPLTVTSAQKNPTAFYLCASSPMSGGELFFGEGSRLTVL.

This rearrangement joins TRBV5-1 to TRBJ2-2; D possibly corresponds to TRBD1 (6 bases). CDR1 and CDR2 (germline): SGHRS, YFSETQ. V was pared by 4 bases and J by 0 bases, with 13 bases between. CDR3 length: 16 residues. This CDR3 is CASSITGTTNTGELFF. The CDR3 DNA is TGCGCCAGCAGCATCACCGGGACAACGAACACCGGGGAGCTGTTTTTT.

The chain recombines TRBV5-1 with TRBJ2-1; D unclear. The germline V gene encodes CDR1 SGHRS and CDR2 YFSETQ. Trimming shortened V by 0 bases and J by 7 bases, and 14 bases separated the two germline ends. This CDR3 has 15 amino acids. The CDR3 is CASSLAQTTENEQFF. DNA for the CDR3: TGCGCCAGCAGCTTGGCGCAGACCACGGAGAATGAGCAGTTCTTC.

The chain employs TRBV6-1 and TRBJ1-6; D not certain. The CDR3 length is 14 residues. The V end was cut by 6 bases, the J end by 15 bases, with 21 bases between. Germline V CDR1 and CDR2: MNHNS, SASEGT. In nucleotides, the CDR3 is TGTGCCAGCAGCCGTCCCCAGGAGGGTACAAGCCTCCACTTT. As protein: CASSRPQEGTSLHF.

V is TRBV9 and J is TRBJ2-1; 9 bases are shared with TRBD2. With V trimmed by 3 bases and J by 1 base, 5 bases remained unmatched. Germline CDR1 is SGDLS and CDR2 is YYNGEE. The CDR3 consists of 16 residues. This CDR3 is CASSGGSGGSYNEQFF. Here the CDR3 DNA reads TGTGCCAGCAGCGGCGGGAGCGGGGGGTCCTACAATGAGCAGTTCTTC.

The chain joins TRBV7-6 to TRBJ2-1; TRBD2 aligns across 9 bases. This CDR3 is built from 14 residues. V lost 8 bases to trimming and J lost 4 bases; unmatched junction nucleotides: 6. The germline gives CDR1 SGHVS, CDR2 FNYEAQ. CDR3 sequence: CASARTSGYNEQFF. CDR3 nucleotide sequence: TGTGCCAGCGCTCGAACTAGCGGGTACAATGAGCAGTTCTTC.

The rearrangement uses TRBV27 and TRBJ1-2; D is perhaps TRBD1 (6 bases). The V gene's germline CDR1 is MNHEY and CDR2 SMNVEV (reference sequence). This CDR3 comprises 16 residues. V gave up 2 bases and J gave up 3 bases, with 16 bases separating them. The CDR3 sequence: CASSLKAGGAYYGYTF. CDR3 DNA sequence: TGTGCCAGCAGTTTAAAGGCGGGGGGCGCGTACTATGGCTACACCTTC.